This T cell receptor (beta chain) is drawn from a study of cytomegalovirus exposure and HLA in healthy donors (TCRdb year 2017). In the study overall: In an earlier analysis of some 550 of the donors, 250 to 350 Gb of sequence data and 117 million unique TCR beta sequences from some 170 million T cells were reported. About 280 gigabases of sequencing data and approximately 93 million unique TCR sequences were included in an early release covering under 650 HLA-typed donors. Of the roughly 400 genotyped donors, 65% to 90% were placed in the genetic ancestry cluster associated with self-reported Caucasian donors. The study was designed to test whether signatures of past pathogen exposure could be identified by cataloging public T cell receptors. The study used immunosequencing to profile the T cell repertoires of under 700 subjects and linked those repertoires to cytomegalovirus serostatus. In addition to the first cohort of approximately 670 subjects, a separate validation cohort of 120 different subjects was used. The study combined high-throughput TCR immunosequencing, statistical association of individual TCRs with disease status, and machine learning to predict cytomegalovirus infection status. A later analysis re-analyzed previously published TCR beta repertoires from approximately 670 donors and added high-resolution HLA genotyping to study TCR occurrence patterns. Rather than using new phenotypic data, the later analysis identified candidate immune exposures from TCR beta sequences and from how often those sequences occurred across donors. To decide whether each TCR beta V gene segment behaved as functional or pseudogenic, an earlier analysis of approximately 600 of the donors relied on high-throughput TCR beta sequencing. Donor age, sex, ethnicity and CMV serostatus were compiled together with the repertoire data. A later genetic analysis took genome-wide SNP genotypes for about 65% of the roughly 670 donors and used that subset as a discovery cohort. All discovery cohort repertoires had been generated on a single sequencing platform. Both class I and class II loci were covered by HLA typing, at four-digit resolution. The number of donors typed differed by locus, with about 629-630 for A, B, C, DRB1 and DQB1, more than 500 for DQA1, some 570 for DPA1, and some 440 for DPB1. Roughly five DR-DQ haplotypes were handled as single units for association and clustering, since linkage in the cohort was strong. Among around 400 genotyped donors of the cohort, an average of around 250,000 unique TCR beta nucleotide sequences was sequenced per donor, of which 15% to 20% were non-productive.

General conclusions and limits of the study: The cohort was sequenced for TCR beta chains only, and without alpha or paired-chain data the features that could be detected were limited. An earlier analysis of approximately 600 of the donors showed that most TCR beta V segments appeared in productive rearrangements either about 90% or about 30% of the time, which broadly matched IMGT annotations. In a later analysis, HLA-associated TCR beta chains showed more clonal expansion and lower generation probabilities than non-associated chains that were equally common. The presence/absence analyses assumed that sequencing depth was roughly uniform across donors, and that assumption may not be true. Immune exposure information for the cohort was limited to CMV serostatus. Most TCR sequences were seen in very few donors, while some public TCRs were found in many individuals. V-gene and J-gene trimming of TCR beta chains was associated with a missense DCLRE1C variant in a later genetic analysis, and the association was replicated in an independent cohort. In the study, approximately 160 TCR beta chains were listed as associated with cytomegalovirus. A further reported finding was that TCR beta sequences accurately predicted the HLA-A and HLA-B alleles for most subjects in the first cohort. In a later analysis, TCR association rates were found to vary across HLA loci, with the most associated TCRs seen for DRB1 alleles and the fewest for HLA-C alleles. A later genetic analysis reported fewer N-insertions in productive TCRs among donors in an Asian-associated ancestry cluster than the approximately 700-donor mean. Because HLA typing was missing for some donors at each locus, association tests included only the typed subset. Some IMGT-functional V segments, including TRBV6-2 and TRBV6-3, could not be told apart with the 87-base-pair reads, so those segments were excluded. According to a later analysis, most CMV-associated TCR beta chains appeared to be HLA-restricted, and the HLA associations seemed to be driven largely by CMV exposure. The sequencing pipeline was judged likely to have produced a cluster of highly shared sequence variants as a technical artifact. According to a later analysis, parvovirus B19, influenza, CMV and Epstein-Barr virus appeared linked to several top co-occurrence clusters. In vitro tests confirmed that a few of the cytomegalovirus-associated TCR beta chains recognize cytomegalovirus antigens. Because counts were too low, roughly 17 rarely observed V segments, including chromosome 9 orphons, were left out of the earlier analysis of some 600 of the donors. Linkage disequilibrium might explain the correlated functional status among segregating V segments, but an unknown experimental factor could not be ruled out. Cytomegalovirus status was reported to be diagnosed by the classifier with high specificity and sensitivity in both the original and validation cohorts. It was suggested by the authors that the approach could potentially be generalized to other disease states and immunological phenotypes. Specific HLA alleles were associated with 15,000 to 20,000 TCR beta sequences at a false discovery rate of 0.05 in a later analysis. When HLA alleles, especially DR and DQ, strongly co-occurred, TCR associations were difficult to assign to individual alleles.

The method behind the library was the immunoSEQ multiplex PCR assay. For the multiplex PCR, a mixture combining 60 forward primers for TCR Vbeta segments and 13 reverse primers for TCR Jbeta segments was used. Amplification of the CDR3 region of rearranged TCR beta genes was performed with a multiplex PCR assay on genomic DNA. On the Illumina HiSeq System, the amplified TCR beta libraries were sequenced as 87-base-pair reads. The paper's processing steps were these. Across the 640 or so repertoires, a later analysis counted 80 million or so unique TCR beta chains, around 11 million of which were shared by at least two donors. Raw reads were error-corrected and collapsed into unique sequences by a nearest-neighbor algorithm in which closely related sequences were merged to remove PCR and sequencing errors. To assign V, D and J gene segments, CDR3 sequences were aligned to IMGT reference sequences. For a sequence to be retained, a match of at least six nucleotides was required to both a V gene segment and a J gene segment. Rearrangements were called productive when the CDR3 lacked stop codons and stayed in frame with V and J; all others were non-productive. CDR3 was defined by IMGT convention, running from the second conserved V-encoded cysteine to the conserved J-encoded phenylalanine. In an earlier analysis of around 640 of the donors, sequences lacking an unambiguous match to a single V gene segment were excluded. In an earlier analysis of some 590 of the donors, a V segment was called functional when productive rearrangements were above 56.7%, and segregating when the standard deviation between donors exceeded 5%. A statistical classification framework was built for diagnosing cytomegalovirus status from the catalog of TCR beta chain sequences. In a later analysis, V and J genes were assigned by comparing TCR nucleotide sequences against IMGT/GENE-DB human TR gene sequences. In a later analysis, CDR3 sequences and most-parsimonious VDJ recombination scenarios were assigned using the TCRdist pipeline. In a later analysis, each TCR beta chain was defined by its CDR3 amino acid sequence together with its V-gene family, and reads lacking a unique V-gene family were excluded. A later analysis removed 550 to 650 highly shared, low-generation-probability nucleotide sequences to deal with suspected cross-contamination and a sequencing artifact. For each public chain, a later analysis derived a clonal expansion index from normalized ranks of inferred template counts within each repertoire. Generation probabilities in a later analysis came from a VDJ recombination model fitted to out-of-frame rearrangements, and those results were checked against IGoR. Hypergeometric tests were used in a later analysis to score TCR-TCR, TCR-HLA and TCR-CMV co-occurrence, with a repertoire-size bias correction applied to the TCR pairs. In a later analysis, false discovery rates were estimated by permuting HLA or CMV assignments 20 times. A later analysis grouped co-occurring TCRs with DBSCAN, adding TCRdist sequence similarity when clustering within HLA-allele-positive subsets. Repertoires with fewer than 30,000 or more than 120,000 public chains were left out of co-occurrence clustering, as were several repertoires with anomalous nucleotide sharing. TCRdb took this table from immuneACCESS and kept in-frame rearrangements with V and J called. Such tables lack part of the clones; where checked against another copy, unresolved V genes explain under half of the gap, and the rest is unexplained. The DNA was the basis for D and trimming; V, J and clone size are from that table. Within this sample are over 110,000 clones, with 78% of them counted one time only. The top ten clones comprise about 2.5% of the sample.

In total, roughly 670 healthy bone marrow donors made up the cohort. All cohort members were sampled while nominally healthy, although unrecorded immune exposures were likely present. The donor was CMV seropositive and was included in the group of 270 or so seropositive cohort members. A peripheral blood sample was provided by each donor, and peripheral blood mononuclear cells were used for TCR beta sequencing. The Qiagen DNeasy Blood Extraction Kit was used to extract genomic DNA from the blood cell samples. Taken from the germline V gene, the CDR1 and CDR2 loops are MDHEN and SYDVKM. CDR3 length: 14 amino acids, cysteine to phenylalanine. The entry retains the CDR3 DNA only, 42 bases that are in frame from base 1. Trimming takes 8 bases from V and 0 bases from J, and the germline ends sit 13 bases apart. As to this clone: Its cognate antigen has yet to be identified. No base quality information exists; no much larger clone differs at one position.

Here the chain combines TRBV28 and TRBJ1-1, with the D gene not confidently named. The sequenced sample consisted of PBMCs. The TCR was taken from a woman aged 18-35 years in good health and CMV-seropositive. The sequenced DNA: TGTGCCAGCGGGCCGATATACTTGAACACTGAAGCTTTCTTT. Translated, it gives CASGPIYLNTEAFF.